This T cell receptor beta chain was identified during a study of T cells in localized non-small cell lung cancer. Produced via immunoSEQ multiplex PCR; TCRdb's table is partial and in-frame only. Here the sample spans 130,000 or so clones, roughly nine tenths being singletons. Sample: peripheral blood, taken before any cancer treatment. The TCR originated in a female donor at least 60 years old with stage I lung adenocarcinoma.

The CDR3 nucleotides are TGTGCCAGCAGCGTTGAGGACTGCACAGATACGCAGTATTTT. Its translation: CASSVEDCTDTQYF. The chain is built from TRBV21-1 and TRBJ2-3; the D call of TRBD2 is as the table states it, not checked on the DNA. TRBV21-1 is a listed pseudogene. This CDR3 has 14 amino acids.